This TCR beta chain was found in a study of shared clonotypes between healthy human individuals. Study-wide background: Donors consisted of two women and a few men between 18 and 49.

Caucasian adults residing in Nashville, Tennessee made up all the donors. In the CD4+ fraction, cells were divided into CD45RA+ naive and CD45RA-negative memory subsets. CDR3 size: 12 residues. V was trimmed by 5 bases and J by 3 bases, leaving 6 bases between them. Per germline, CDR1 SEHNR and CDR2 FQNEAQ (reference sequence). In regard to this clone: The antigen is undetermined. The same CDR3 also results from other DNA sequences found in this sample.

Study observations and caveats: Among non-shared clonotypes, generation probabilities were lower than among those shared by all four donors.

Produced via immunoSEQ multiplex PCR; TCRdb's table is partial and in-frame only. This table holds 2,100,000 or so clones, approximately 94% found once. This TCR came from a man younger than 30 in good health. The chain couples TRBV7-9 to TRBJ2-3; D uncertain. Sequenced: naive CD4+ T cells sorted from blood. Subset in this sample: CD45RA+ positively selected. This CDR3 is CASSPSTDTQYF. The CDR3 nucleotides are TGTGCCAGCAGCCCCTCTACAGATACGCAGTATTTT.